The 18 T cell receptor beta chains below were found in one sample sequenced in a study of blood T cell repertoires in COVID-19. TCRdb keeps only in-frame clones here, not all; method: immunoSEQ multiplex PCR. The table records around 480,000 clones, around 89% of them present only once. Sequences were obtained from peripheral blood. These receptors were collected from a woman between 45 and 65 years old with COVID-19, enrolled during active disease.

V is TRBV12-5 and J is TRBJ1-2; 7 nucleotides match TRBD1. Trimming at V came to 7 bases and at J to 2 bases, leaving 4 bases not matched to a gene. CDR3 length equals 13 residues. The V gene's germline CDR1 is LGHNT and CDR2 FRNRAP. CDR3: CASVTDRNYGYTF. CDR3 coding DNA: TGTGCTAGTGTTACGGACAGGAACTATGGCTACACCTTC. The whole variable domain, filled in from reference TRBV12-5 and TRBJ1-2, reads DARVTQTPRHKVTEMGQEVTMRCQPILGHNTVFWYRQTMMQGLELLAYFRNRAPLDDSGMPKDRFSAEMPDATLATLKIQPSEPRDSAVYFCASVTDRNYGYTFGSGTRLTVV.

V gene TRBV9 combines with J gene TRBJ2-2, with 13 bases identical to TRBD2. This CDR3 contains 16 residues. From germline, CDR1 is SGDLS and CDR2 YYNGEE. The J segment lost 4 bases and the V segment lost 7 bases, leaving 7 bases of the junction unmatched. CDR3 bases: TGTGCCAGCGGACTAGCGGGGGCCGGAAGCACCGGGGAGCTGTTTTTT. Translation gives CASGLAGAGSTGELFF. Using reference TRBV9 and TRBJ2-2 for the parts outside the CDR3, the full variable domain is DSGVTQTPKHLITATGQRVTLRCSPRSGDLSVYWYQQSLDQGLQFLIQYYNGEERAKGNILERFSAQQFPDLHSELNLSSLELGDSALYFCASGLAGAGSTGELFFGEGSRLTVL.

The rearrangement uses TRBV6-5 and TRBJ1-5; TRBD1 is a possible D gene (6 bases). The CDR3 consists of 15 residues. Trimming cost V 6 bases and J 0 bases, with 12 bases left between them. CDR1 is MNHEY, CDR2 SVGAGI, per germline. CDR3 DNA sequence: TGTGCCAGCAGGCAAGGGACAAATAGCAATCAGCCCCAGCATTTT. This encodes CASRQGTNSNQPQHF.

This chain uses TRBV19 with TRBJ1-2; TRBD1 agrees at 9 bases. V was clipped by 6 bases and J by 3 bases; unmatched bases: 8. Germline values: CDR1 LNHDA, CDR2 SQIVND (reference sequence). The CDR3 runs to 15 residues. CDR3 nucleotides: TGTGCCAGTAGAACTCGCTGGGACAGGGACTATGGCTACACCTTC. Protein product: CASRTRWDRDYGYTF. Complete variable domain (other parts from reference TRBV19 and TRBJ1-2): DGGITQSPKYLFRKEGQNVTLSCEQNLNHDAMYWYRQDPGQGLRLIYYSQIVNDFQKGDIAEGYSVSREKKESFPLTVTSAQKNPTAFYLCASRTRWDRDYGYTFGSGTRLTVV.

The CDR3 sequence: CASSFREWAGGAGAFF. CDR3 DNA sequence: TGTGCCAGCAGCTTTCGTGAGTGGGCAGGGGGCGCGGGAGCTTTCTTT. The V gene is TRBV7-8, the J gene TRBJ1-1; TRBD1 aligns across 8 bases. Germline lookup yields CDR1 SGHVS and CDR2 FQNEAQ. This CDR3 contains 16 residues. Trimming took 3 bases from V and 10 from J; bases not matched to a gene: 16.

The DNA of the CDR3 is TGTGCCAGTAGTATTCTTAAACAGGGGAATGAGCAGTTCTTC. Amino acids: CASSILKQGNEQFF. The J gene is TRBJ2-1, the V gene TRBV19; 7 positions agree with TRBD1. Germline CDR1 is LNHDA and CDR2 is SQIVND (reference sequence). V shed 3 bases, J shed 7 bases, and the junction held 6 bases outside the gene matches. CDR3 size: 14 residues.

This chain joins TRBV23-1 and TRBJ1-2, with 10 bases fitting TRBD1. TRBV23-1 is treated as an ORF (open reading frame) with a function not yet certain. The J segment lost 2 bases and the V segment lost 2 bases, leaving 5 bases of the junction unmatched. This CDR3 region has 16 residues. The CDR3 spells CASSQGTGALNYGYTF. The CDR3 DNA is TGCGCCAGCAGTCAAGGGACAGGGGCTCTAAACTATGGCTACACCTTC.

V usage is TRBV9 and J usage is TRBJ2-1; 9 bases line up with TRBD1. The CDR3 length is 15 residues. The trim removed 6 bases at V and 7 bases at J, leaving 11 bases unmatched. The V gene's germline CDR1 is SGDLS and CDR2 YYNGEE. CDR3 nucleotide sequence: TGTGCCAGCAACGAATACAGGGGGCGCGGGAATGAGCAGTTCTTC. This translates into CASNEYRGRGNEQFF.

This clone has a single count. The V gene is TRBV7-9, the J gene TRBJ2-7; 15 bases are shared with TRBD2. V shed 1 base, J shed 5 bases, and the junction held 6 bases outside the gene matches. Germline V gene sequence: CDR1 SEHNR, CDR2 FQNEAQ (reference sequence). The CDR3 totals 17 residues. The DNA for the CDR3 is TGTGCCAGCAGCTTAGTCACCGGGACTAGCGGGGGGAACGAGCAGTACTTC. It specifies CASSLVTGTSGGNEQYF.

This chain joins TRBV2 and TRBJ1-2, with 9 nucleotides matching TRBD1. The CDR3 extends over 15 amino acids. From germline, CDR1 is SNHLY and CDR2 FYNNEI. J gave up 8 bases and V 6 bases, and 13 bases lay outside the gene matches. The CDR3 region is CASRIGTGIFGGYTF. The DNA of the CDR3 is TGTGCCAGCAGGATCGGGACAGGGATCTTCGGAGGCTACACCTTC.

The CDR3 reads CASGTGTGGEKLFF. The CDR3 DNA reads as TGTGCCAGCGGGACCGGGACTGGGGGTGAAAAACTGTTTTTT. V and J are TRBV2 and TRBJ1-4, with D perhaps matching TRBD1 (5 bases). Germline V CDR1 and CDR2: SNHLY, FYNNEI. The CDR3 extends over 14 amino acids. The V and J ends lost 8 bases and 7 bases respectively, with 17 bases between them.

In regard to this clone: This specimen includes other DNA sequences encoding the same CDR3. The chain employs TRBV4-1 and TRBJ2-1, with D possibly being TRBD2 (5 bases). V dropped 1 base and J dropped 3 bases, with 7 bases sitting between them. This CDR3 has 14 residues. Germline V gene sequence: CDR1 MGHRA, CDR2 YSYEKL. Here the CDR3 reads CASSQGDYYNEQFF. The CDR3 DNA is TGCGCCAGCAGCCAAGGAGACTACTACAATGAGCAGTTCTTC.

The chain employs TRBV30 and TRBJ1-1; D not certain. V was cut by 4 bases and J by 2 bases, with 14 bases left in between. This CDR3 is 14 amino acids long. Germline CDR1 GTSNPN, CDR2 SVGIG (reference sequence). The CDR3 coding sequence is TGTGCCTGGACCCGACGACCAGGTAACACTGAAGCTTTCTTT. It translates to CAWTRRPGNTEAFF. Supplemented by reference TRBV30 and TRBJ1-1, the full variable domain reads SQTIHQWPATLVQPVGSPLSLECTVEGTSNPNLYWYRQAAGRGLQLLFYSVGIGQISSEVPQNLSASRPQDRQFILSSKKLLLSDSGFYLCAWTRRPGNTEAFFGQGTRLTVV.

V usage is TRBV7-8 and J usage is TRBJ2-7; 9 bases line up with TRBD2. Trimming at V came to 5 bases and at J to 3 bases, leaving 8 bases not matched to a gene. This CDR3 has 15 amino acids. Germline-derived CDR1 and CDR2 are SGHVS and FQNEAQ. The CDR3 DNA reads TGTGCCAGCAGCCCCTCTAGCGGGGCGGGCTACGAGCAGTACTTC. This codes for CASSPSSGAGYEQYF.

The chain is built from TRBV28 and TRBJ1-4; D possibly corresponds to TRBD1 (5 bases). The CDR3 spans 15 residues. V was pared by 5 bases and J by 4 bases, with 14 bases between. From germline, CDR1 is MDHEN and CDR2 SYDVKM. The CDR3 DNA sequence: TGTGCCAGCAGTGGGGGGGGACTAAATAATGAAAAACTGTTTTTT. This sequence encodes CASSGGGLNNEKLFF.

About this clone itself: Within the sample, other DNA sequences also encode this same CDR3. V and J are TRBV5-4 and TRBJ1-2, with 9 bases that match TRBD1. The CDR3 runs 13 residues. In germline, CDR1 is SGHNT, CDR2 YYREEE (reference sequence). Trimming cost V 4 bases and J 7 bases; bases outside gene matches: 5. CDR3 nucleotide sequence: TGTGCCAGCAGCCTACAGGGGGCCGGTGGCTACACCTTC. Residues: CASSLQGAGGYTF.

CDR3 residues: CASSQDRGAGETQYF. In DNA, the CDR3 is TGTGCCAGCAGCCAAGACCGGGGGGCCGGGGAGACCCAGTACTTC. J is TRBJ2-5 and V is TRBV3-1 (or the pseudogene TRBV3-2), with D possibly TRBD2 on 7 matching bases. The length of the CDR3 is 15 residues. V was trimmed by 0 bases and J by 5 bases, leaving 13 bases between them. Germline V gives CDR1 LGHDT, CDR2 YNNKEL (reference sequence).

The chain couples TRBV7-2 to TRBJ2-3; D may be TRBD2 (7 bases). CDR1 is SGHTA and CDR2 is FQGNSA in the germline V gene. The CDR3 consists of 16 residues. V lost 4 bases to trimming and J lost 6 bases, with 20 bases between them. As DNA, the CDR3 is TGTGCCAGCAGCTCGCTAGGGCGGGGGCCTCGGGATACGCAGTATTTT. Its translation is CASSSLGRGPRDTQYF.